This T cell receptor (beta chain) is drawn from a study of cytomegalovirus exposure and HLA in healthy donors. Study-wide context: Later analysis reported that the 95 to 150 validation repertoires shared the platform of the roughly 670 first-cohort repertoires.

The CDR3 runs 14 residues. The V gene's germline CDR1 is SGHVS and CDR2 FQNEAQ. V shed 4 bases and J shed 5 bases, with 14 bases lying between them. TCRdb keeps only in-frame clones here, not all; method: immunoSEQ multiplex PCR. The sample contains some 200,000 clones, around 82% of which appear only once. Material for sequencing was PBMCs. The genes are TRBV7-8 and TRBJ1-2; TRBD1 is a possible D gene (6 bases). The clonotype comes from a woman aged 18 to 35 in good health and CMV-seropositive. The CDR3 loop reads CASSSDNQGYGYTF. The CDR3 DNA reads as TGTGCCAGCAGCTCCGACAACCAGGGGTATGGCTACACCTTC. The full variable domain, its missing parts supplied by reference TRBV7-8 and TRBJ1-2, is GAGVSQSPRYKVAKRGQDVALRCDPISGHVSLFWYQQALGQGPEFLTYFQNEAQLDKSGLPSDRFFAERPEGSVSTLKIQRTQQEDSAVYLCASSSDNQGYGYTFGSGTRLTVV.